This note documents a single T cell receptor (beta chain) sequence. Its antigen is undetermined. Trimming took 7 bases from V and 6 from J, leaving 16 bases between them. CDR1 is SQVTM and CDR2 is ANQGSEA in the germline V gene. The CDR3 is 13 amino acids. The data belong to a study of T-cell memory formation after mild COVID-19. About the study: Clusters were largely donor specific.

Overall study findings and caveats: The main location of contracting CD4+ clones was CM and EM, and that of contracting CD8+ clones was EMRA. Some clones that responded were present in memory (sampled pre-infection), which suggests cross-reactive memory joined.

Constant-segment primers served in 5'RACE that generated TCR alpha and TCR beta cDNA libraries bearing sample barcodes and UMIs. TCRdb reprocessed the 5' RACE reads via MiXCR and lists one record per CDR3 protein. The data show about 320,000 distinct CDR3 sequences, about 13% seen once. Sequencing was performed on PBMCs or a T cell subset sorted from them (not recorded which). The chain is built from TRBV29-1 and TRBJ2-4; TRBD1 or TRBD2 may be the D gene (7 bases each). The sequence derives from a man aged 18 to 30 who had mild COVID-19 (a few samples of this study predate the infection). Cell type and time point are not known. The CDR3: CSARTGGGNIQYF. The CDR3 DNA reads TGCAGCGCCCGGACAGGCGGGGGAAACATTCAGTACTTC.